This T cell receptor beta chain was retrieved from a study of early T cells in non-severe SARS-CoV-2 infection. Study information: The chains were unpaired, and the sequenced material was bulk RNA from unsorted whole blood.

By sample fraction, this clonotype is medium-sized. Its antigen is unknown. Unique molecular identifiers were affixed to single, distinct cDNA molecules. In TCRdb, the 5' RACE reads were re-called with MiXCR into one record per CDR3 protein. The sample lists 20,000 to 30,000 distinct CDR3 sequences; 5.5% were seen once. Regarding the study as a whole: CD4 and private specificities were missed by VDJdb matching, which favored anti-spike CD8 responses.

The sample consisted of whole blood. This clonotype was sampled from an adult who was a healthcare worker with PCR-confirmed SARS-CoV-2 infection or an uninfected control (not recorded which).

The CDR3 protein is CASSHRDSYGYTF. CDR3 nucleotides: TGCGCCAGCAGCCACCGGGACAGCTATGGCTACACCTTC. The V and J genes are TRBV5-1 and TRBJ1-2; TRBD1 matches 7 bases. The length of the CDR3 is 13 residues. Germline V CDR1 and CDR2: SGHRS, YFSETQ. The V segment lost 4 bases and the J segment 4 bases; nucleotides outside the gene matches: 4.